The present entry profiles one T cell receptor (beta chain) with its context. What it binds is not known. This specimen belongs to a study of cytomegalovirus exposure and HLA in healthy donors. 60 Vbeta and 13 Jbeta primers were used in PCR. Using immunoSEQ multiplex PCR, the repertoire was profiled, and TCRdb retains in-frame clones only, with some absent. This table holds fewer than 120,000 clones, over 60% found once. Findings of the study overall: For most TCR beta V segments, an earlier analysis put the productive rate at about 90% or about 30% of the time. Owing to their indistinguishability, certain V segments, notably TRBV6-2 and TRBV6-3, were excluded. Later analysis suggested links between common viral pathogens and several top significant clusters.

The CDR3 has 17 amino acids. CDR1 is SQVTM and CDR2 is ANQGSEA in the germline V gene. After removal of 0 bases from V and 7 bases from J, the junction contained 15 bases not matched to a gene. The origin of this receptor is a woman aged 60-75 years in good health and CMV-seropositive. Sequencing was carried out using PBMCs. V gene TRBV29-1 combines with J gene TRBJ2-1, with 7 bases aligning to TRBD2. The DNA of the CDR3 is TGCAGCGTTGAAGAAGTGGGCGGGAGTTCGGCTGGAAATGAGCAGTTCTTC. This codes for CSVEEVGGSSAGNEQFF.